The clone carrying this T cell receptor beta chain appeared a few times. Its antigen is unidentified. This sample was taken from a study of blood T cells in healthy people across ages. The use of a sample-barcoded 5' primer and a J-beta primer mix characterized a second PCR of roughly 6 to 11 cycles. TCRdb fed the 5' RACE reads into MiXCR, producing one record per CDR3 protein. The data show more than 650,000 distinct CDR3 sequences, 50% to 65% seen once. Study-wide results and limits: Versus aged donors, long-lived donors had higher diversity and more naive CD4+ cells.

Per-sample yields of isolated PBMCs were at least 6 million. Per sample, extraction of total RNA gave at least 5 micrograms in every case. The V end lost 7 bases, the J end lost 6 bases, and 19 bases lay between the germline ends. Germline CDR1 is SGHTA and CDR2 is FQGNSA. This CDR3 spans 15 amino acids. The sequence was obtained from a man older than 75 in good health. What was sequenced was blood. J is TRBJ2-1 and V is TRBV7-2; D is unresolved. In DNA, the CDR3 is TGTGCCAGCACCCAAGGTTCGGCTGCTAGCAATGAGCAGTTCTTC. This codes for CASTQGSAASNEQFF.